Listed below are T cell receptor beta chains from one sample, sequenced in a study of PD-1 blockade in classical Hodgkin lymphoma. Sequencing was performed with immunoSEQ multiplex PCR; in TCRdb, only in-frame clones are kept and a portion is missing. The sample includes around 35,000 clones, approximately 65% of them seen just once. Sequences were derived from peripheral blood mononuclear cells (PBMCs), sampled before the fourth cycle of nivolumab. These TCRs come from a human donor with classical Hodgkin lymphoma. The CDR3 runs from the conserved cysteine through the conserved F or W. A D gene is named only where the DNA matches it firmly. Only some rows state a clone size, as once, few, many or a class for expanded clones.

d_call,clone_size,j_call,v_call,cdr3_aa,cdr3_nt
NA,NA,TRBJ1-1,TRBV27,CASSLERGVLGPEAFF,TGTGCCAGCAGTTTAGAGAGGGGGGTTCTGGGTCCTGAAGCTTTCTTT
NA,few,TRBJ1-5,TRBV11-2,CASSLAGGYGNQPQHF,TGTGCCAGCAGCTTAGCAGGCGGATATGGCAATCAGCCCCAGCATTTT
TRBD1,NA,TRBJ1-5,TRBV27,CASTGTGGYHQPQHF,TGTGCCAGCACCGGGACAGGGGGATACCATCAGCCCCAGCATTTT
NA,NA,TRBJ2-7,TRBV14,CASSQGRGPLNEQYF,TGTGCCAGCAGCCAAGGGAGGGGGCCACTAAACGAGCAGTACTTC
TRBD1,NA,TRBJ2-1,TRBV29-1,CSVFMPGQGNEQFF,TGCAGCGTTTTCATGCCGGGACAGGGCAATGAGCAGTTCTTC
NA,NA,TRBJ1-6,TRBV10-3,CAISEEGSYNSPLHF,TGTGCCATCAGTGAAGAGGGTTCCTATAATTCACCCCTCCACTTT
NA,NA,TRBJ2-3,TRBV30,CAWSGGVQDTQYF,TGTGCCTGGAGTGGAGGGGTGCAAGATACGCAGTATTTT
TRBD1,NA,TRBJ1-2,TRBV30,CAWSPRRGQGEGYTF,TGTGCCTGGAGTCCCAGACGTGGACAGGGAGAGGGCTACACCTTC
NA,NA,TRBJ2-7,TRBV28,CASSLWSETLTYEQYF,TGTGCCAGCAGTTTATGGTCCGAAACACTTACCTACGAGCAGTACTTC
TRBD1,medium-sized,TRBJ2-7,TRBV4-3,CASSQDRSSYEQYF,TGCGCCAGCAGCCAGGACAGGAGCTCCTACGAGCAGTACTTC
NA,NA,TRBJ2-1,TRBV18,CASSSLDYNEQFF,TGTGCCAGCTCATCCCTGGACTACAATGAGCAGTTCTTC